Below, 20 T cell receptor beta chains from the same sample are listed, as sequenced in a study of CD4 T cells in relation to SARS-CoV-2 and coronaviruses. Profiling relied on immunoSEQ multiplex PCR, and the TCRdb table lists in-frame clones only, not all of them. The sample has 16,000 or so clones; around 78% are singletons. Their target antigens are unknown. CD4+ T cells from unexposed donors were obtained before the COVID-19 pandemic (2011-2018). After roughly ten days of culture, CD4+ T cells were isolated. Sequencing used CD4+ T cells from PBMCs, cultured in vitro. Receptors were obtained from a human donor in good health.

This clone was recorded a few times. The chain recombines TRBV7-3 with TRBJ1-3; D call uncertain. The CDR3 spans 13 residues. Germline V gives CDR1 SGHTA, CDR2 FQGTGA. Trimming took off 2 bases at V and 0 bases at J, with 2 bases between the two ends. CDR3 sequence reads: CASSLASGNTIYF. The CDR3 DNA reads as TGTGCCAGCAGCTTAGCCTCTGGAAACACCATATATTTT.

The chain uses TRBV20-1 and TRBJ1-3, with TRBD1 as a possible D gene (5 bases). V was pared by 3 bases and J by 8 bases, with 11 bases between. The CDR3 contains 12 residues. Per the germline V gene, CDR1 is DFQATT and CDR2 is SNEGSKA (reference sequence). The CDR3 here is CSASKGSDTIYF. Here the CDR3 DNA reads TGCAGTGCTAGTAAGGGGAGTGACACCATATATTTT.

This clone has just a few counts. The chain couples TRBV6-6 to TRBJ2-7; unclear D gene. The V and J ends lost 6 bases and 3 bases respectively, with 9 bases between them. The CDR3 is made up of 12 amino acids. The germline gives CDR1 MNHNY, CDR2 SVGAGI (reference sequence). CDR3 nucleotide sequence: TGTGCCAGCAGACGGCAGGACTACGAGCAGTACTTC. It yields the protein CASRRQDYEQYF.

The CDR3 loop is CASSPPGRLYGYTF. CDR3 nucleotide sequence: TGTGCCAGCTCACCTCCGGGCAGGCTATATGGCTACACCTTC. The V gene is TRBV18, the J gene TRBJ1-2; D gene uncertain. This CDR3 contains 14 residues. The germline V gene encodes CDR1 KGHSH and CDR2 LQKENI. Deletions cut 3 bases from V and 5 bases from J, with 13 bases between.

The rearrangement uses TRBV12-3 or TRBV12-4 and TRBJ2-4; D is unclear. There are 13 residues in the CDR3. The V end lost 6 bases, the J end lost 4 bases, and 10 bases lay between the germline ends. CDR3 bases: TGTGCCAGCAGCTGGGGTGGGAAAAACATTCAGTACTTC. Translating it yields CASSWGGKNIQYF.

The V and J genes are TRBV24-1 and TRBJ2-5; 9 bases fit TRBD2. The length of the CDR3 is 15 residues. Germline V lookup: CDR1 KGHDR, CDR2 SFDVKD. V trimming: 5 bases; J trimming: 5 bases; junction bases outside the gene matches: 8. CDR3 nucleotide sequence: TGTGCCACCAGTGTCGCGGGAGGGCCTCGGGAGACCCAGTACTTC. It translates to CATSVAGGPRETQYF.

This chain links TRBV10-2 with TRBJ2-5; 12 nucleotides line up with TRBD2. Germline V CDR1 and CDR2: WSHSY, SAAADI. The CDR3 is 15 residues long. V lost 2 bases and J lost 4; bases outside the gene matches: 2. CDR3 nucleotide sequence: TGCGCCAGCAGTGAGGGGGGACTAGCGGGAGAGACCCAGTACTTC. The encoded protein is CASSEGGLAGETQYF.

The chain recombines TRBV12-3 or TRBV12-4 with TRBJ1-2; D remains ambiguous. With 6 bases removed from V and 8 bases from J, the gap between germline ends came to 16 bases. This CDR3 comprises 13 residues. The CDR3 region has the DNA TGTGCCAGCAGGCTCCGATTTCCGTCCGGCTACACCTTC. It yields the protein CASRLRFPSGYTF.

CDR3 DNA sequence: TGTGCCAGCCGACTAGCGGCTAGCACAGATACGCAGTATTTT. The encoded protein is CASRLAASTDTQYF. This sequence joins TRBV27 and TRBJ2-3, with 9 positions matching TRBD2. Germline V lookup: CDR1 MNHEY, CDR2 SMNVEV (reference sequence). The junction had 3 bases not matched to a gene; V was cut back by 8 bases and J by 0 bases. This CDR3 has 14 residues.

This clone was counted between two and nine times. The chain combines TRBV18 with TRBJ1-4; 8 bases map to TRBD1. CDR1 is KGHSH and CDR2 is LQKENI in the germline V gene. V trimming: 6 bases; J trimming: 7 bases; junction bases outside the gene matches: 10. This CDR3 has 15 residues. The CDR3 region is CASSPDRALSEKLFF. The CDR3 DNA sequence: TGTGCCAGCTCCCCGGACAGGGCATTGTCTGAAAAACTGTTTTTT.

This chain uses TRBV7-2 with TRBJ1-5; 9 bases line up with TRBD1. The CDR3 is made up of 15 amino acids. Germline CDR1 SGHTA, CDR2 FQGNSA. The ends lost 7 bases at V and 0 bases at J; junction bases unmatched: 4. As DNA, the CDR3 is TGTGCCAGCAATACAGGGGGCCATAGCAATCAGCCCCAGCATTTT. It is translated as CASNTGGHSNQPQHF.

The chain is built from TRBV6-5 and TRBJ1-3; tentatively, D is TRBD1 (6 bases). V was cut by 10 bases and J by 4 bases, with 14 bases left in between. The length of the CDR3 is 13 residues. Germline CDR1 is MNHEY and CDR2 is SVGAGI. The CDR3 DNA is TGTGCCATCTCTACGGGGGCCGGAAACACCATATATTTT. It specifies CAISTGAGNTIYF.

Here the CDR3 reads CASSLGTTGANGYTF. The CDR3 nucleotides read TGTGCCAGCAGCTTAGGTACAACAGGGGCCAATGGCTACACCTTC. The rearrangement uses TRBV7-9 and TRBJ1-2; 7 nucleotides align to TRBD1. V lost 1 base, J lost 6 bases, and 8 bases stayed unmatched. This CDR3 region has 15 residues. The germline V gene encodes CDR1 SEHNR and CDR2 FQNEAQ (reference sequence).

The chain links TRBV19 to TRBJ2-7; a weak D match, TRBD1 (6 bases). Germline loops: CDR1 LNHDA, CDR2 SQIVND (reference sequence). Trimming stripped 4 bases from V and 3 bases from J, with 16 bases between. The CDR3 sequence is 15 residues long. CDR3 in DNA: TGTGCCAGTAGTAATGACCAGACAGGAAACTACGAGCAGTACTTC. Its translation: CASSNDQTGNYEQYF.

On this clone: An end of the junction does not agree with germline; a read error may underlie this. CDR3 bases: TGCGCCAGCAGCCAGGAAAACCTAGGGCGGCACACCTTC. Its translation: CASSQENLGRHTF. The genes are TRBV4-1 and TRBJ2-7; D unclear. CDR1 and CDR2 (germline): MGHRA, YSYEKL. This CDR3 spans 13 amino acids.

The gene calls are TRBV30 and TRBJ2-7; D call uncertain. CDR3 length: 13 amino acids. Trimming took off 3 bases at V and 1 base at J, with 10 bases between the two ends. The germline V gene encodes CDR1 GTSNPN and CDR2 SVGIG (reference sequence). The DNA of the CDR3 is TGTGCCTGGAGCGCCACTGATTCCTACGAGCAGTACTTC. This translates into CAWSATDSYEQYF. Supplemented by reference TRBV30 and TRBJ2-7, the full variable domain reads SQTIHQWPATLVQPVGSPLSLECTVEGTSNPNLYWYRQAAGRGLQLLFYSVGIGQISSEVPQNLSASRPQDRQFILSSKKLLLSDSGFYLCAWSATDSYEQYFGPGTRLTVT.

This chain links TRBV30 with TRBJ1-5; 7 bases map to TRBD1. The J segment lost 8 bases and the V segment lost 2 bases, leaving 6 bases of the junction unmatched. CDR1 is GTSNPN and CDR2 is SVGIG in the germline V gene (reference sequence). The CDR3 has 13 residues. The CDR3, as DNA: TGTGCCTGGAGTCAGACAGGGAAGGAGCCCCAGCATTTT. It specifies CAWSQTGKEPQHF.

This sequence joins TRBV9 and TRBJ2-5; 9 bases are a match to TRBD2. The V gene's germline CDR1 is SGDLS and CDR2 YYNGEE. The CDR3 runs to 15 residues. Germline trimming cut 0 bases from V and 5 bases from J; bases unmatched to any gene: 5. The CDR3 nucleotides read TGTGCCAGCAGCGTAGGGTCGCGGGAGGGGGAGACCCAGTACTTC. Its translation: CASSVGSREGETQYF.

The rearrangement uses TRBV5-4 and TRBJ2-3; D perhaps matches TRBD1 (6 bases). This CDR3 is 18 amino acids long. Germline V gene lookup returns CDR1 SGHNT and CDR2 YYREEE (reference sequence). Between the trimmed V and J ends, which lost 4 bases and 4 bases, there was a span of 25 bases. The CDR3 DNA reads TGTGCCAGCAGCCTGAATTGGCTACAACCAGGGGTCGCAGATACGCAGTATTTT. Translation: CASSLNWLQPGVADTQYF.

The chain joins TRBV7-8 to TRBJ2-1; 9 bases are a match to TRBD1. Looked up from germline, CDR1 is SGHVS and CDR2 is FQNEAQ. The V and J ends lost 4 bases and 10 bases, in that order; junction bases with no gene match: 5. The CDR3 covers 13 residues. The CDR3 sequence: CASSSGQGREQFF. The DNA of the CDR3 is TGTGCCAGCAGCTCGGGACAGGGAAGGGAGCAGTTCTTC.